This TCR beta chain was retrieved from a study of blood T cell repertoires in COVID-19. This table comes from immunoSEQ multiplex PCR, and its TCRdb copy is limited to in-frame clones, with some not included. The data contain approximately 180,000 clones, 89% of them singletons. The J segment lost 8 bases and the V segment lost 2 bases, leaving 14 bases of the junction unmatched. Germline-derived CDR1 and CDR2 are LGHNA and YNFKEQ. This CDR3 is 18 amino acids long. Study members were between roughly 18 and 100 years old and lived in roughly 24 US regions. The sample comprised PBMCs or T cells enriched from blood (not recorded which). This TCR came from a woman between 40 and 55 years old with acute COVID-19. The J gene is TRBJ2-4, the V gene TRBV4-2; 11 bases line up with TRBD2. CDR3 loop: CASSQRTSGSLGGDIQYF. Written as DNA, the CDR3 is TGTGCCAGCAGCCAAAGGACTAGCGGGTCCCTCGGAGGGGACATTCAGTACTTC.